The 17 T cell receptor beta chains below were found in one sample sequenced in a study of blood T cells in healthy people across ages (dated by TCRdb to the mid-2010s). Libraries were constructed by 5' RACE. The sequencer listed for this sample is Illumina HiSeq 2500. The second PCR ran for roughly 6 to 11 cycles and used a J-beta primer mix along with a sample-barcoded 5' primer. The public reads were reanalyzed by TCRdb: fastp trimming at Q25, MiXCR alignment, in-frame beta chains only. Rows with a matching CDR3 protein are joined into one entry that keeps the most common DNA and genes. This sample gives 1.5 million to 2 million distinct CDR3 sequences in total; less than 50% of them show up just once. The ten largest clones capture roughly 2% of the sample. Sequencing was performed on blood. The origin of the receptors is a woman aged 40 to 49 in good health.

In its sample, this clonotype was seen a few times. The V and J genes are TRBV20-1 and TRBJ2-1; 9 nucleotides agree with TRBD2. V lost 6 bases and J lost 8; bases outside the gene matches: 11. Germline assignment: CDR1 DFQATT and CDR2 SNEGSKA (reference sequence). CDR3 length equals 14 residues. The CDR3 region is CSAIPAGGGDEQFF. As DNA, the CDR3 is TGCAGTGCCATCCCGGCCGGCGGGGGGGATGAGCAGTTCTTC.

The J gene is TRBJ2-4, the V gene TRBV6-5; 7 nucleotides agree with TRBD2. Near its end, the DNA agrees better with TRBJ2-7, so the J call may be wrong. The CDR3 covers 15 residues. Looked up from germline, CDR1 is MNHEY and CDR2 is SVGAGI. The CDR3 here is CASSPELARYYEQYF. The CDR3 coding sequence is TGTGCCAGCAGTCCTGAACTAGCGAGATATTACGAGCAGTACTTC.

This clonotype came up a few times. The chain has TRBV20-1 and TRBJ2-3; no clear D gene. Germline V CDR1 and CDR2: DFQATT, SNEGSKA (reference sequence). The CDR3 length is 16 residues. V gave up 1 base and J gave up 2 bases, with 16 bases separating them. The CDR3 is CSARGAFFTITDTQYF. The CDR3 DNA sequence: TGCAGTGCTAGAGGGGCTTTCTTTACGATCACAGATACGCAGTATTTT.

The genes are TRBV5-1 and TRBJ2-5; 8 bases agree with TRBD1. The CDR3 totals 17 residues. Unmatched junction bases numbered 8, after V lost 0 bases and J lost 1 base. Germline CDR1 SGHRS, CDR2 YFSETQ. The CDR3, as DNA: TGCGCCAGCAGCTTGGCCGGAACAGGGGGGCCCCAAGAGACCCAGTACTTC. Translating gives CASSLAGTGGPQETQYF.

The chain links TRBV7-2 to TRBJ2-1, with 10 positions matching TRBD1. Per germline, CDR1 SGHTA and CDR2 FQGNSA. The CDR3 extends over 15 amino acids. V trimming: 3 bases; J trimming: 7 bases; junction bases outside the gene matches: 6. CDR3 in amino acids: CASSFTTGGFNEQFF. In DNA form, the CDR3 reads TGTGCCAGCAGCTTCACGACAGGGGGCTTTAATGAGCAGTTCTTC.

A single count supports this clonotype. CDR3 nucleotide sequence: TGTGCCAGCAGCGGGCGGGGTGGCCAGGCCAAGGGACACCAAGAGACCCAGTACTTC. Its translation: CASSGRGGQAKGHQETQYF. The J gene is TRBJ2-5, the V gene TRBV13; the D gene is possibly TRBD2 (6 bases). Trimming shortened V by 5 bases and J by 0 bases, and 25 bases separated the two germline ends. The length of the CDR3 is 19 residues. Germline assignment: CDR1 PRHDT and CDR2 FYEKMQ (reference sequence).

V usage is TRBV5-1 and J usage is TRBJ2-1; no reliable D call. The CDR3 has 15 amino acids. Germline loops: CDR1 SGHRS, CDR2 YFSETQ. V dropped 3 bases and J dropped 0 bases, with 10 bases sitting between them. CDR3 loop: CASSWAFSSYNEQFF. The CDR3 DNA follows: TGCGCCAGCAGCTGGGCCTTCAGCTCCTACAATGAGCAGTTCTTC.

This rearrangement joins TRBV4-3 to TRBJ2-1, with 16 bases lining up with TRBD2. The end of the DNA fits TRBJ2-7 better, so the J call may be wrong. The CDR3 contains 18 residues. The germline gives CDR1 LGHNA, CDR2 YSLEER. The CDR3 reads CASSHGTSGGARYNEQYF. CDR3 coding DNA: TGCGCCAGCAGCCATGGGACTAGCGGGGGGGCCAGGTACAATGAGCAGTACTTC.

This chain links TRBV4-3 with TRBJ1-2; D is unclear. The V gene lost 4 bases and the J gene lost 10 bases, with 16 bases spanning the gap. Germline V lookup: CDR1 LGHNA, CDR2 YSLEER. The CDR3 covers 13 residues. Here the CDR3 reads CASSLTATAVYTF. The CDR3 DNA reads TGCGCCAGCAGCCTGACGGCCACGGCAGTCTACACCTTC.

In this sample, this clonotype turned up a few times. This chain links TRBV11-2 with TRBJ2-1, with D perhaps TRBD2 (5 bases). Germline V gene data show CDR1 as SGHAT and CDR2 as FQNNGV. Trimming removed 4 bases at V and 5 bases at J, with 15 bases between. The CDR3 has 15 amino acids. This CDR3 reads CASSYLAGRNNEQFF. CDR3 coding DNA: TGTGCCAGCAGCTACCTTGCGGGTCGAAACAATGAGCAGTTCTTC.

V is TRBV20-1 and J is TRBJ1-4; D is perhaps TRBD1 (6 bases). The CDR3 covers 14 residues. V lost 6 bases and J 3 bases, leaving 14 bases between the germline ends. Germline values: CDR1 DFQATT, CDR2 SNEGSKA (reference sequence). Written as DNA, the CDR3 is TGCAGTGCCCCTCCGGACAGCCCTAATGAAAAACTGTTTTTT. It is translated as CSAPPDSPNEKLFF.

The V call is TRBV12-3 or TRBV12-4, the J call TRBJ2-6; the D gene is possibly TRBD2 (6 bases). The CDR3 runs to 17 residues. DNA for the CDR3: TGTGCAGACCCGGATTGGGGGGTCCCCTTTGGGGCCAACGTCCTGACTTTC. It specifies CADPDWGVPFGANVLTF.

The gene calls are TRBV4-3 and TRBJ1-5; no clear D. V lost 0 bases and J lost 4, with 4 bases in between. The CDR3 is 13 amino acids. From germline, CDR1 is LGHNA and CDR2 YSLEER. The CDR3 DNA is TGCGCCAGCAGCCAAGAACAGAATCAGCCCCAGCATTTT. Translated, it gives CASSQEQNQPQHF.

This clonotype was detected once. The CDR3 sequence: CSARSVYGYTF. The CDR3 DNA follows: TGCAGTGCTAGAAGTGTCTATGGCTACACCTTC. The chain carries TRBV20-1 and TRBJ1-2; unclear D gene. The CDR3 is made up of 11 amino acids. Germline CDR1 is DFQATT and CDR2 is SNEGSKA (reference sequence). Trimming removed 2 bases from V and 4 bases from J, with 5 bases in between.

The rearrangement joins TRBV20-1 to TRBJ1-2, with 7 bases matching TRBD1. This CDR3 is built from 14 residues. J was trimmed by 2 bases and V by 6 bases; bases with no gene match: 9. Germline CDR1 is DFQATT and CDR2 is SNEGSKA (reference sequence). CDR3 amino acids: CSATNRGQNYGYTF. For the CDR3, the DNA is TGCAGTGCCACCAACCGGGGACAGAACTATGGCTACACCTTC.

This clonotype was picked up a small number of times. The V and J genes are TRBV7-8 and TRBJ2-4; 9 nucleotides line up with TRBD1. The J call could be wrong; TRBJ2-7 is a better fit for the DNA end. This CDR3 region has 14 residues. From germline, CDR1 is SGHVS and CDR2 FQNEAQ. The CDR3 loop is CASENRGLKYEQYF. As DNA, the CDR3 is TGTGCCAGCGAGAACAGGGGGCTTAAATACGAGCAGTACTTC.

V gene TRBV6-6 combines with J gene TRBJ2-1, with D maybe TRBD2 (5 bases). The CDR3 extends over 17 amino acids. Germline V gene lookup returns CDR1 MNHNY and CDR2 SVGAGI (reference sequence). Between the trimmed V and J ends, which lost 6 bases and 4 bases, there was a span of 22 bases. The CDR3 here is CASSPLRSARVYNEQFF. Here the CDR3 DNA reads TGTGCCAGCAGCCCCCTTCGTAGCGCGCGGGTTTACAATGAGCAGTTCTTC.